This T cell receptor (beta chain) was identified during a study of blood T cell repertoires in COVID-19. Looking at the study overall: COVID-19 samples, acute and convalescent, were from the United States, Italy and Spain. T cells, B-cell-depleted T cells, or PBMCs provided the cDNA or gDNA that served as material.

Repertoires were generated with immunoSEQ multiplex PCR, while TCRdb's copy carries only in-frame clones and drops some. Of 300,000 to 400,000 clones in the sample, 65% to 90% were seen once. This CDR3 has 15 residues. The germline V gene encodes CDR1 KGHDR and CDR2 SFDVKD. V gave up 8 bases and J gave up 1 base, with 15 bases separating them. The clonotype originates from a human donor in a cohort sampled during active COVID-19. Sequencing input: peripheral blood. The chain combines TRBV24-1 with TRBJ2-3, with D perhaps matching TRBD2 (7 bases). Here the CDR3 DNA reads TGTGCCACCATCTCGGGGAGGGGGTGCACAGATACGCAGTATTTT. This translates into CATISGRGCTDTQYF.